These 9 T cell receptor beta chains were all obtained from the same sample, sequenced in a study of cytomegalovirus exposure and HLA in healthy donors (dated by TCRdb to about 2017). The receptor library was made with the immunoSEQ multiplex PCR assay. For the multiplex PCR, a mixture combining 60 forward primers for TCR Vbeta segments and 13 reverse primers for TCR Jbeta segments was used. Not all clones reach the TCRdb copy of this immuneACCESS table, which keeps in-frame sequences only. Checked studies attribute under half of the gap to unresolved V genes and leave the rest unexplained. In this sample the table shows over 100,000 clones, approximately 74% of which occur a single time. 5.5% to 8% of the sample belongs to the ten largest clones. Material: PBMCs. These receptors all come from a male donor in good health and CMV-seronegative.

The genes are TRBV7-3 and TRBJ2-3, with D possibly TRBD1 on 5 matching bases. Germline V gives CDR1 SGHTA, CDR2 FQGTGA. This CDR3 is 13 amino acids long. V was cut by 4 bases and J by 4 bases, with 9 bases left in between. CDR3 nucleotides: TGTGCCAGCAGCTCCTCAGGGCCAGATACGCAGTATTTT. It yields the protein CASSSSGPDTQYF.

The rearrangement joins TRBV7-6 to TRBJ2-2; 13 bases match TRBD2. Germline V CDR1 and CDR2: SGHVS, FNYEAQ. This CDR3 is built from 19 residues. Trimming removed 4 bases from V and 5 bases from J; junction bases left unmatched: 13. The chain's CDR3 is CASSSAPGLAGTGTGELFF. The DNA for the CDR3 is TGTGCCAGCAGCTCTGCCCCGGGACTAGCGGGGACAGGGACCGGGGAGCTGTTTTTT. The full variable domain, in which reference TRBV7-6 and TRBJ2-2 provide the parts outside the CDR3, is GAGVSQSPRYKVTKRGQDVALRCDPISGHVSLYWYRQALGQGPEFLTYFNYEAQQDKSGLPNDRFSAERPEGSISTLTIQRTEQRDSAMYRCASSSAPGLAGTGTGELFFGEGSRLTVL.

This clone has only one observation. This chain links TRBV27 with TRBJ2-7; TRBD2 is a possible D gene (6 bases). The CDR3 has 15 amino acids. The ends were cut back, 6 bases at V and 0 bases at J, with 15 bases in the middle. The germline CDR1 and CDR2 sequences are MNHEY and SMNVEV (reference sequence). The CDR3 DNA is TGTGCCAGCAGCCCTCGGGGCGGGGCCTCCTACGAGCAGTACTTC. Translation: CASSPRGGASYEQYF.

The chain couples TRBV19 to TRBJ2-3; D remains unclear. The CDR3 is made up of 14 amino acids. Trimming cost V 5 bases and J 5 bases, with 14 bases left between them. The germline CDR1 and CDR2 sequences are LNHDA and SQIVND (reference sequence). The CDR3 nucleotides read TGTGCCAGTAGTCCACCTCTAGTTGGAGATACGCAGTATTTT. This sequence encodes CASSPPLVGDTQYF.

The chain joins TRBV5-1 to TRBJ2-1; 11 positions match TRBD2. Looked up from germline, CDR1 is SGHRS and CDR2 is YFSETQ. The CDR3 runs 15 residues. The V segment lost 4 bases and the J segment 4 bases; nucleotides outside the gene matches: 4. CDR3 loop: CASSGLAGIYNEQFF. CDR3 DNA sequence: TGCGCCAGCAGCGGACTAGCGGGCATTTACAATGAGCAGTTCTTC.

This rearrangement joins TRBV5-4 to TRBJ2-3; possibly TRBD2 for D (6 bases). Between the trimmed V and J ends, which lost 4 bases and 3 bases, there was a span of 12 bases. Per germline, CDR1 SGHNT and CDR2 YYREEE (reference sequence). The CDR3 is made up of 14 amino acids. The CDR3 loop is CASSNPTSTDTQYF. The CDR3, as DNA: TGTGCCAGCAGCAATCCGACTAGTACAGATACGCAGTATTTT.

V gene TRBV9 combines with J gene TRBJ2-1, with 10 bases lining up with TRBD2. Germline CDR1 reads SGDLS; CDR2 reads YYNGEE. Trimming cost V 2 bases and J 2 bases; bases outside gene matches: 7. The CDR3 extends over 17 amino acids. The CDR3 sequence is CASSVPLAGVPYNEQFF. CDR3 DNA: TGTGCCAGCAGCGTGCCGCTAGCGGGAGTACCCTACAATGAGCAGTTCTTC. The full variable domain, with the rest looked up from reference TRBV9 and TRBJ2-1, is DSGVTQTPKHLITATGQRVTLRCSPRSGDLSVYWYQQSLDQGLQFLIQYYNGEERAKGNILERFSAQQFPDLHSELNLSSLELGDSALYFCASSVPLAGVPYNEQFFGPGTRLTVL.

This sequence joins TRBV11-3 and TRBJ2-1; the match to TRBD1 covers 7 bases. The CDR3 covers 12 residues. Looked up from germline, CDR1 is SGHNT and CDR2 is YENEEA. The V and J ends lost 5 bases and 10 bases, in that order; junction bases with no gene match: 5. The CDR3 nucleotides read TGTGCCAGCAGCCACAGGGGTCGGGAGCAGTTCTTC. It specifies CASSHRGREQFF.

The chain employs TRBV19 and TRBJ2-3; possibly TRBD2 for D (5 bases). Germline V lookup: CDR1 LNHDA, CDR2 SQIVND (reference sequence). V was clipped by 5 bases and J by 10 bases, with 19 bases between them. CDR3 length: 14 amino acids. The CDR3 nucleotides read TGTGCCAGTAGTTGGGATGGGAGCCGTCCTCCGCAGTATTTT. This sequence encodes CASSWDGSRPPQYF.